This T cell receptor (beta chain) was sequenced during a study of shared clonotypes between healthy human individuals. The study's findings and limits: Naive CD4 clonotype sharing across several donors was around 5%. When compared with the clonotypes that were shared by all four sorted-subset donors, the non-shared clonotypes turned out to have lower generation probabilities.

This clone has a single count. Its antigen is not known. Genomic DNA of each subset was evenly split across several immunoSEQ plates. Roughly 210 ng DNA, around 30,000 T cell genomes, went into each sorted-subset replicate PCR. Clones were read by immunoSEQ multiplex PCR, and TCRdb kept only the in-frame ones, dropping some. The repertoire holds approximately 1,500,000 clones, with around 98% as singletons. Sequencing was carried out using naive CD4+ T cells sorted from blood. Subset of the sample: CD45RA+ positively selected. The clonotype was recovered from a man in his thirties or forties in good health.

This chain's CDR3 is CSVGLAGTGELFF. CDR3 nucleotides: TGCAGCGTTGGCCTAGCGGGCACCGGGGAGCTGTTTTTT. This chain links TRBV29-1 with TRBJ2-2, with 8 bases matching TRBD2. This CDR3 contains 13 residues. After removal of 4 bases from V and 4 bases from J, the junction contained 2 bases not matched to a gene. Germline V CDR1 and CDR2: SQVTM, ANQGSEA.